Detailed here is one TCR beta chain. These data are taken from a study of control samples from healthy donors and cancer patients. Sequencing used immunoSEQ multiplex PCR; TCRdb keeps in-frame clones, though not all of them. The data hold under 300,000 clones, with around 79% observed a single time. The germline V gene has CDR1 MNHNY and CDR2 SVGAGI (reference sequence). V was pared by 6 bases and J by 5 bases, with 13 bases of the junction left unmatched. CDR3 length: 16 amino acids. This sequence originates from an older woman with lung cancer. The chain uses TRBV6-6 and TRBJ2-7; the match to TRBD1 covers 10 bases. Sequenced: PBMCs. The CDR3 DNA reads TGTGCCAGCAGATCTAATACGGGACAGGGGCCAAACGAGCAGTACTTC. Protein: CASRSNTGQGPNEQYF.